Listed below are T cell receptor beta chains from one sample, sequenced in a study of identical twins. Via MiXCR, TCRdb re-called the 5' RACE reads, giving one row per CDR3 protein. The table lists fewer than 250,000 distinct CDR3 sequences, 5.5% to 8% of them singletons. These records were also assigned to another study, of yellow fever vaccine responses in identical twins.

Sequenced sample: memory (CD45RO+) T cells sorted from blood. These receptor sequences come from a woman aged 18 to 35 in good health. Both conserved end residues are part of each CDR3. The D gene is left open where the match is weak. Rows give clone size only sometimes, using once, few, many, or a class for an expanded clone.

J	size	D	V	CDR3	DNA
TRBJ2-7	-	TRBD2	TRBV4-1	CASSQNLLAGAYEQYF	TGCGCCAGCAGCCAAAATTTGCTAGCGGGGGCCTACGAGCAGTACTTC
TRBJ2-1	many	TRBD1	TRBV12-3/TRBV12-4	CASSDTGGLYNEQFF	TGTGCCAGCAGTGACACAGGGGGCCTTTACAATGAGCAGTTCTTC
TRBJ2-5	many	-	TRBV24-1	CATSDESINQETQYF	TGTGCCACCAGTGATGAATCGATAAATCAAGAGACCCAGTACTTC
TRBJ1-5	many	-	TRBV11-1	CASSFHPLWDTSNQPQHF	TGTGCCAGCAGCTTCCATCCCCTTTGGGACACGAGCAATCAGCCCCAGCATTTT
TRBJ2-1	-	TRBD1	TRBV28	CASTSGTGWGNEQFF	TGTGCCAGCACCTCAGGGACAGGGTGGGGCAATGAGCAGTTCTTC
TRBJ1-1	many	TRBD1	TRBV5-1	CASSSQQGANTEAFF	TGCGCCAGCAGCTCACAACAGGGGGCTAACACTGAAGCTTTCTTT
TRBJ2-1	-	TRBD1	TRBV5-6	CASSSLFGQGQFF	TGTGCCAGCAGCTCTTTATTCGGACAGGGCCAGTTCTTC
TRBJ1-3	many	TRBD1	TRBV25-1	CASSGGTGRVNTIYF	TGTGCCAGCAGTGGGGGGACAGGGAGAGTCAACACCATATATTTT
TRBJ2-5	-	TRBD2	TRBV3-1	CASSPSRTSGGGSFRETQYF	TGTGCCAGCAGCCCTAGCCGGACTAGCGGGGGGGGCTCCTTCAGGGAGACCCAGTACTTC
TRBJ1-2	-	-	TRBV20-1	CSARPAFYGYTF	TGCAGTGCTAGACCAGCCTTCTATGGCTACACCTTC
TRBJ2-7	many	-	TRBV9	CASSETDISYEQYF	TGTGCCAGCAGCGAAACGGACATCTCCTACGAGCAGTACTTC
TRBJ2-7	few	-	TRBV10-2	CASSASEEGGSSYEQYF	TGCGCCAGCAGTGCAAGTGAGGAGGGGGGGAGCTCCTACGAGCAGTACTTC
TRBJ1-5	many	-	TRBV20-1	CSAREWGEVEPQHF	TGCAGTGCTAGAGAGTGGGGGGAGGTTGAACCCCAGCATTTT
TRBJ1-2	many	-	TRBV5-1	CASTLTGRLGADYGYTF	TGCGCCAGCACCCTAACGGGCCGATTGGGCGCGGACTATGGCTACACCTTC
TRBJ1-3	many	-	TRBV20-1	CSARRGSGNTIYF	TGCAGTGCTAGACGGGGATCAGGAAACACCATATATTTT
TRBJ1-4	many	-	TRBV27	CASSPTGMDEKLFF	TGTGCCAGCAGCCCAACAGGGATGGATGAAAAACTGTTTTTT
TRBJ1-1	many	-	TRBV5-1	CASSLISAGMNTEAFF	TGCGCCAGCAGCTTGATCTCGGCGGGTATGAACACTGAAGCTTTCTTT
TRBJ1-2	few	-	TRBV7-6	CASSSQGRDGYTF	TGTGCCAGCAGCTCCCAGGGTAGGGATGGCTACACCTTC
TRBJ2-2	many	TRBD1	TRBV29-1	CSVTRSGTGGRELFF	TGCAGCGTCACAAGATCCGGGACAGGGGGTAGGGAGCTGTTTTTT
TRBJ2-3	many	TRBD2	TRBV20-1	CSARGRGGPDTQYF	TGCAGTGCTAGGGGGCGGGGGGGGCCTGATACGCAGTATTTT
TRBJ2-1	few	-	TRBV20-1	CSAGGHNEQFF	TGCAGTGCTGGCGGGCACAATGAGCAGTTCTTC
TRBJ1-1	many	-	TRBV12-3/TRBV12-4	CASSKDLRAFF	TGTGCCAGCAGTAAGGATCTCCGCGCTTTCTTT
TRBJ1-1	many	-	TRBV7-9	CASSLGGRRANTEAFF	TGTGCCAGCAGCTTAGGAGGGAGACGGGCGAACACTGAAGCTTTCTTT
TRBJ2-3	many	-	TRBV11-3	CASSEQGSSTDTQYF	TGTGCCAGCAGCGAACAGGGATCGAGCACAGATACGCAGTATTTT
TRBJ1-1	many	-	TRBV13	CASSLGLWPVNTEAFF	TGTGCCAGCAGCTTAGGCCTGTGGCCTGTTAACACTGAAGCTTTCTTT
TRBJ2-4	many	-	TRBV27	CASRPPGWGIQYF	TGTGCCAGCAGACCCCCGGGTTGGGGCATTCAGTACTTC
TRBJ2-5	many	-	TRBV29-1	CSVVWGLETQYF	TGCAGCGTTGTTTGGGGGCTGGAGACCCAGTACTTC
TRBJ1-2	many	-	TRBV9	CASSVDGAGGYTF	TGTGCCAGCAGCGTAGACGGGGCCGGAGGCTACACCTTC
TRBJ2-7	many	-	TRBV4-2	CASSQEGQPTYEQYF	TGTGCCAGCAGCCAAGAAGGACAGCCAACCTACGAGCAGTACTTC
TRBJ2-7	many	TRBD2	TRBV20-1	CSARDPGLAGDEQYF	TGCAGTGCTAGAGATCCCGGACTAGCGGGAGACGAGCAGTACTTC
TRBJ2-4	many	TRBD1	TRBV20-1	CSARGAVDRVNIQYF	TGCAGTGCTAGGGGGGCCGTGGACAGGGTGAACATTCAGTACTTC
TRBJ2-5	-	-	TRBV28	CASTNRGVLQETQYF	TGTGCCAGCACCAACCGAGGCGTCCTTCAAGAGACCCAGTACTTC
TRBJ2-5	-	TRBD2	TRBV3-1	CASSPLGGIFETQYF	TGTGCCAGCAGCCCCCTCGGGGGGATCTTCGAGACCCAGTACTTC
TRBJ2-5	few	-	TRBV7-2	CASSFGGGAKETQYF	TGTGCCAGCAGCTTTGGGGGGGGGGCCAAAGAGACCCAGTACTTC
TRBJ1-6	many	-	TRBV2	CAGRQNNSPLHF	TGTGCCGGCCGACAAAATAATTCACCCCTCCACTTT
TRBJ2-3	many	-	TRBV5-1	CASSLRRTEYTDTQYF	TGCGCCAGCAGCTTGCGACGGACAGAGTACACAGATACGCAGTATTTT
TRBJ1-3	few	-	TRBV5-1	CASRLGVENTIYF	TGCGCCAGTCGCCTGGGGGTGGAAAACACCATATATTTT
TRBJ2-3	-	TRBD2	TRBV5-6	CASSLLAGDDTQYF	TGTGCCAGCAGCTTACTAGCGGGGGATGATACGCAGTATTTT
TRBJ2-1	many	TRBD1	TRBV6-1	CASRTGVGSYNEQFF	TGTGCCAGCAGAACAGGGGTAGGGTCCTACAATGAGCAGTTCTTC